This T cell receptor beta chain was recorded in a study of T-cell memory formation after mild COVID-19. Study summary: Clusters of TCRs were largely donor specific. General study points: The study detected some responding clones in pre-infection memory, suggesting cross-reactive memory joined.

TCRdb used MiXCR to reprocess the 5' RACE reads, holding one entry per CDR3 protein. The sample records about 470,000 distinct CDR3 sequences, 15% to 20% being singletons. In its sample, this clonotype was seen a few times. What it binds is not known. V lost 2 bases to trimming and J lost 3 bases, with 20 bases between them. Germline V gene lookup returns CDR1 KGHSH and CDR2 LQKENI. The CDR3 runs 17 residues. The gene calls are TRBV18 and TRBJ2-7, with D perhaps TRBD2 (6 bases). The sequencing sample was made of PBMCs or a T cell subset sorted from them (not recorded which). This receptor was taken from an adult woman who had mild COVID-19 (a few samples of this study predate the infection). Cell type and time point are not known. In nucleotides, the CDR3 is TGTGCCAGCTCACCAGTGGAACTAGCAGGTTCTCTCTACGAGCAGTACTTC. Amino acid sequence: CASSPVELAGSLYEQYF.